The next 22 T cell receptor beta chains were all read from a single sample in a study of T-cell memory formation after mild COVID-19. Each CDR3 protein gets one entry after TCRdb re-called the 5' RACE reads with MiXCR. This table holds fewer than 350,000 distinct CDR3 sequences, about a sixth found once. The source material was PBMCs or a T cell subset sorted from them (not recorded which). The receptors come from a man between 18 and 35 years old who had mild COVID-19 (a few samples of this study predate the infection). Cell type and time point are not known.

This clonotype has just one count. The chain employs TRBV7-3 and TRBJ2-5, with TRBD1 matching over 9 bases. Germline CDR1 is SGHTA and CDR2 is FQGTGA. The CDR3 length is 16 residues. J lost 4 bases, V lost 2 bases, and 8 bases had no gene match. The CDR3 region has the DNA TGTGCCAGCAGCTTATCAGGGACAGGGTATGGAGAGACCCAGTACTTC. Protein product: CASSLSGTGYGETQYF.

J is TRBJ2-5 and V is TRBV3-1; D uncertain. The CDR3 has 13 residues. Germline assignment: CDR1 LGHDT and CDR2 YNNKEL (reference sequence). Trimming stripped 4 bases from V and 4 bases from J, with 10 bases between. The DNA of the CDR3 is TGTGCCAGCAGCCGCTCGGGTCCAGAGACCCAGTACTTC. Encoded protein: CASSRSGPETQYF.

The V gene is TRBV7-9, the J gene TRBJ1-2; a possible D gene is TRBD1 (5 bases). The CDR3 has 15 residues. CDR1 and CDR2 (germline): SEHNR, FQNEAQ (reference sequence). V lost 7 bases and J 4 bases, leaving 19 bases between the germline ends. CDR3 loop: CASTHGATSVYGYTF. CDR3 bases: TGTGCCAGCACCCACGGGGCTACGTCGGTCTATGGCTACACCTTC. Combining the CDR3 with reference TRBV7-9 and TRBJ1-2 gives the whole variable domain DTGVSQNPRHKITKRGQNVTFRCDPISEHNRLYWYRQTLGQGPEFLTYFQNEAQLEKSRLLSDRFSAERPKGSFSTLEIQRTEQGDSAMYLCASTHGATSVYGYTFGSGTRLTVV.

A few counts support this clonotype. The chain uses TRBV7-2 and TRBJ1-1; unclear D gene. There are 14 residues in the CDR3. Trimming took 5 bases from V and 1 from J, leaving 11 bases between them. Germline V gene data show CDR1 as SGHTA and CDR2 as FQGNSA. CDR3 sequence: CASSGRSPNTEAFF. Here the CDR3 DNA reads TGTGCCAGCAGCGGCAGGTCGCCGAACACTGAAGCTTTCTTT. The full variable domain, completed using reference TRBV7-2 and TRBJ1-1, is GAGVSQSPSNKVTEKGKDVELRCDPISGHTALYWYRQSLGQGLEFLIYFQGNSAPDKSGLPSDRFSAERTGGSVSTLTIQRTQQEDSAVYLCASSGRSPNTEAFFGQGTRLTVV.

V usage is TRBV7-3 and J usage is TRBJ2-5; a possible D gene is TRBD2 (6 bases). With 1 base removed from V and 5 bases from J, the gap between germline ends came to 14 bases. Germline CDR1 reads SGHTA; CDR2 reads FQGTGA. The CDR3 spans 15 residues. The CDR3 bases are TGTGCCAGCAGCTTAATCGGAACTGCGGGGGAGACCCAGTACTTC. Translating gives CASSLIGTAGETQYF.

This clonotype occurred a few times. The V call is TRBV11-2, the J call TRBJ2-1; D possibly corresponds to TRBD2 (6 bases). CDR1 SGHAT and CDR2 FQNNGV come from the germline V gene. This CDR3 has 17 residues. V shed 6 bases and J shed 0 bases, with 18 bases lying between them. CDR3 bases: TGTGCCAGCAGAAATCCGGGACTGCCCTCCTCCTACAATGAGCAGTTCTTC. Its translation: CASRNPGLPSSYNEQFF. The full variable domain, in which reference TRBV11-2 and TRBJ2-1 provide the parts outside the CDR3, is EAGVAQSPRYKIIEKRQSVAFWCNPISGHATLYWYQQILGQGPKLLIQFQNNGVVDDSQLPKDRFSAERLKGVDSTLKIQPAKLEDSAVYLCASRNPGLPSSYNEQFFGPGTRLTVL.

This rearrangement joins TRBV6-1 to TRBJ2-1; D perhaps matches TRBD1 (5 bases). Germline CDR1 is MNHNS and CDR2 is SASEGT. Trimming took off 4 bases at V and 5 bases at J, with 12 bases between the two ends. This CDR3 contains 14 residues. The CDR3 nucleotides read TGTGCCAGCAGTGCCTTAGGGGTTAACAATGAGCAGTTCTTC. This translates into CASSALGVNNEQFF.

This sequence joins TRBV20-1 and TRBJ2-7; a weak D match, TRBD1 (6 bases). Germline assignment: CDR1 DFQATT and CDR2 SNEGSKA (reference sequence). V lost 6 bases, J lost 2 bases, and 11 bases lay in between. There are 12 residues in the CDR3. DNA of the CDR3: TGCAGTGCGATGGACAGCCCCTACGAGCAGTACGTC. It translates to CSAMDSPYEQYV.

This clonotype was found a few times. The chain employs TRBV9 and TRBJ2-5; D not certain. V was pared by 1 base and J by 2 bases, with 9 bases between. CDR1 and CDR2 (germline): SGDLS, YYNGEE. This CDR3 contains 14 residues. This chain's CDR3 is CASSVSDLQETQYF. In nucleotides, the CDR3 is TGTGCCAGCAGCGTATCAGACTTACAAGAGACCCAGTACTTC.

This clonotype was counted a few times. At one boundary the junction diverges from the germline segment, which might be a read error. The V gene is TRBV18, the J gene TRBJ2-3; 7 bases are shared with TRBD1. CDR1 and CDR2 from the germline V gene are KGHSH and LQKENI. The CDR3 is 14 residues long. The CDR3 reads CASSPKTGPDTQCF. CDR3 nucleotides: TGTGCCAGCTCACCAAAGACAGGGCCAGATACGCAGTGTTTT.

This clonotype was counted only a few times. V and J are TRBV7-9 and TRBJ1-4; weak D call: TRBD1 (5 bases). The CDR3 extends over 15 amino acids. CDR1 and CDR2 (germline): SEHNR, FQNEAQ (reference sequence). V was cut by 6 bases and J by 3 bases, with 14 bases left in between. The chain's CDR3 is CASSPAGQPNEKLFF. CDR3 in DNA: TGTGCCAGCAGTCCGGCGGGGCAGCCTAATGAAAAACTGTTTTTT.

This clonotype has more than one count but fewer than ten. V usage is TRBV24-1 and J usage is TRBJ2-2; TRBD2 matches 10 bases. J was trimmed by 2 bases and V by 4 bases; bases with no gene match: 3. The V gene's germline CDR1 is KGHDR and CDR2 SFDVKD. CDR3 length equals 16 residues. CDR3 bases: TGTGCCACCAGTGACCGGACTAGCGGTAACACCGGGGAGCTGTTTTTT. It encodes CATSDRTSGNTGELFF.

This clonotype was seen a few times. The chain's CDR3 is CASSRRQRGAFF. The DNA for the CDR3 is TGTGCCAGCAGCCGTAGACAGAGGGGAGCTTTCTTT. The rearrangement uses TRBV7-2 and TRBJ1-1; D may be TRBD1 (5 bases). The CDR3 is 12 residues long. Germline V gene data show CDR1 as SGHTA and CDR2 as FQGNSA. The V and J ends lost 5 bases and 10 bases respectively, with 14 bases between them.

The chain recombines TRBV4-1 with TRBJ2-2; no clear D. Germline CDR1 reads MGHRA; CDR2 reads YSYEKL. The CDR3 has 14 amino acids. The V gene lost 1 base and the J gene lost 4 bases, with 7 bases spanning the gap. The CDR3: CASSQGIFTGELFF. CDR3 nucleotide sequence: TGCGCCAGCAGCCAAGGGATCTTCACCGGGGAGCTGTTTTTT.

The genes are TRBV7-2 and TRBJ1-6, with D perhaps TRBD1 (6 bases). V was shortened by 2 bases and J by 5 bases, with 13 bases between the two germline ends. Germline V CDR1 and CDR2: SGHTA, FQGNSA. This CDR3 region has 16 residues. The CDR3 sequence: CASSLFRTDNNSPLHF. CDR3 in DNA: TGTGCCAGCAGCTTATTTAGGACAGACAATAATTCACCCCTCCACTTT.

The table lists this clonotype with a count of one. CDR3 amino acids: CASRPGQGINTEAFF. DNA of the CDR3: TGTGCCAGCAGACCGGGACAGGGTATTAACACTGAAGCTTTCTTT. The chain links TRBV27 to TRBJ1-1; 9 positions match TRBD1. Trimming took 6 bases from V and 2 from J; bases not matched to a gene: 7. The germline V gene has CDR1 MNHEY and CDR2 SMNVEV (reference sequence). This CDR3 has 15 residues.

There are a few counts of this clonotype. The CDR3 DNA is TGTGCCAGCCTAACCGGGACAGGGGGCGGCGGGACCGGGGAGCTGTTTTTT. It codes for CASLTGTGGGGTGELFF. The J gene is TRBJ2-2, the V gene TRBV6-1; TRBD1 matches 12 bases. The V and J ends lost 8 bases and 5 bases, in that order; junction bases with no gene match: 12. Germline CDR1 and CDR2: MNHNS and SASEGT. The CDR3 covers 17 residues.

This clonotype turned up a few times. The chain links TRBV12-3 or TRBV12-4 to TRBJ2-1; D might be TRBD2 (6 bases). The ends were cut back, 3 bases at V and 0 bases at J, with 18 bases in the middle. The CDR3 extends over 18 amino acids. The CDR3 region is CASSFRLGTRSSYNEQFF. The CDR3 nucleotides are TGTGCCAGCAGTTTTCGCCTCGGGACTCGAAGCTCCTACAATGAGCAGTTCTTC.

The chain recombines TRBV4-2 with TRBJ2-5; 12 nucleotides match TRBD2. The CDR3 is 16 residues long. Trimming at V came to 3 bases and at J to 4 bases, leaving 6 bases not matched to a gene. Germline CDR1 reads LGHNA; CDR2 reads YNFKEQ. The CDR3: CASSQSSGGASETQYF. As DNA, the CDR3 is TGTGCCAGCAGCCAGTCTAGCGGGGGGGCGTCAGAGACCCAGTACTTC.

V gene TRBV29-1 combines with J gene TRBJ1-2; no clear D gene. The germline V gene encodes CDR1 SQVTM and CDR2 ANQGSEA. V lost 7 bases, J lost 0 bases, and 9 bases lay in between. This CDR3 is 12 amino acids long. In DNA, the CDR3 is TGCAGCGCTCAAGAAGCTAACTATGGCTACACCTTC. As protein: CSAQEANYGYTF. The complete variable domain, with remaining parts taken from reference TRBV29-1 and TRBJ1-2, reads SAVISQKPSRDICQRGTSLTIQCQVDSQVTMMFWYRQQPGQSLTLIATANQGSEATYESGFVIDKFPISRPNLTFSTLTVSNMSPEDSSIYLCSAQEANYGYTFGSGTRLTVV.

This clonotype was seen only a few times. CDR3 loop: CSVEDGGYGYTF. CDR3 nucleotide sequence: TGCAGCGTTGAAGATGGGGGCTATGGCTACACCTTC. The chain recombines TRBV29-1 with TRBJ1-2; tentatively, D is TRBD1 (5 bases). The CDR3 loop spans 12 amino acids. Germline V gene sequence: CDR1 SQVTM, CDR2 ANQGSEA. Trimming pared 0 bases from V and 4 bases from J, leaving 6 bases between. Supplemented by reference TRBV29-1 and TRBJ1-2, the full variable domain reads SAVISQKPSRDICQRGTSLTIQCQVDSQVTMMFWYRQQPGQSLTLIATANQGSEATYESGFVIDKFPISRPNLTFSTLTVSNMSPEDSSIYLCSVEDGGYGYTFGSGTRLTVV.

In this sample, this clonotype turned up a few times. The chain is built from TRBV7-9 and TRBJ2-1; no clear D. From germline, CDR1 is SEHNR and CDR2 FQNEAQ (reference sequence). Trimming pared 5 bases from V and 0 bases from J, leaving 17 bases between. The CDR3 runs 17 residues. The CDR3 bases are TGTGCCAGCAGCCTCCCCCCCGCCCTACGCTCCTACAATGAGCAGTTCTTC. It codes for CASSLPPALRSYNEQFF.